One T cell receptor (beta chain) is described in this entry. Its antigen is as yet unknown. These data originate in a study of shared clonotypes between healthy human individuals. General study findings and limits: A limitation of the genetic and exposure-history diversity represented arose from few donors.

Division of CD4+ cells produced a CD45RA+ naive subset and a CD45RA-negative memory subset. The germline V gene encodes CDR1 SGHAT and CDR2 FQNNGV. The V end was cut by 5 bases, the J end by 4 bases, with 12 bases between. This CDR3 spans 14 amino acids. Per the original methods: As immunoSEQ supplied junction-only sequences (without quality scores), filtering differed. Generated by immunoSEQ multiplex PCR, the TCRdb table keeps only in-frame clones and is missing some. The DNA was the basis for D and trimming; V, J and clone size are from that table. The data contain 2 million to 3 million clones, over 85% of them singletons.

This chain links TRBV11-2 with TRBJ2-1; D is unresolved. The sequence came from a man aged 18 to 30 in good health. Some clones in this sample may be carry-over from other donors' samples. Sequences were obtained from naive CD4+ T cells from PBMCs. Specified subset: CD45RA+ positively selected. In nucleotides, the CDR3 is TGTGCCAGCAGCGAGGAATCAGCGTACAATGAGCAGTTCTTC. Translation gives CASSEESAYNEQFF.